This T cell receptor beta chain was sequenced in a study of T-cell reconstitution after alpha-beta-depleted transplantation in children. Findings and limits, study-wide: Several hundred expanded graft clones reportedly were the source of alpha-beta T cells about two months after transplant.

Trimming removed 5 bases at V and 8 bases at J, with 21 bases between. The CDR3 is made up of 14 amino acids. Germline CDR1 is DFQATT and CDR2 is SNEGSKA (reference sequence). This sample's TCRbeta library carried unique molecular identifier barcodes. Via MiXCR, TCRdb re-called the PCR reads, giving one row per CDR3 protein. The table records over 200,000 distinct CDR3 sequences, around 9.9% of them present only once. This clonotype showed up many times. The antigen is unknown. The J gene is TRBJ1-1, the V gene TRBV20-1; D might be TRBD1 (6 bases). This clonotype originated in a child in the first two years of life with acute myeloid leukemia, due to receive a stem cell transplant. Sequenced material: PBMCs, taken before TCRalphabeta/CD19-depleted stem cell transplant. CDR3 DNA: TGCAGTGCTGAAGCCCATCGGGGACAACTCGAAGCTTTCTTT. Amino acid sequence: CSAEAHRGQLEAFF.